This T cell receptor beta chain stems from a study of blood T cell repertoires in COVID-19. Overall study: From the United States, Italy and Spain came samples of acute and convalescent COVID-19. T cells, B-cell-depleted T cells, or PBMCs provided the cDNA or gDNA that served as material.

Authors' methods: How many nucleated cells were present was estimated from reference gene primer amplification. Repertoires were generated with immunoSEQ multiplex PCR, while TCRdb's copy carries only in-frame clones and drops some. The V and J calls and clone size come from that table; D and trimming were worked out from the DNA. Of more than 85,000 clones in the sample, roughly 90% were seen once. What was sequenced was peripheral blood. The sequence derives from a man in his sixties with acute or convalescent COVID-19.

The CDR3 here is CSGGTDQGLNEQFF. In DNA, the CDR3 is TGCAGCGGTGGGACAGATCAGGGCCTCAATGAGCAGTTCTTC. This chain uses TRBV29-1 with TRBJ2-1; 7 bases match TRBD1. The V and J ends lost 7 bases and 6 bases, in that order; junction bases with no gene match: 12. Germline-derived CDR1 and CDR2 are SQVTM and ANQGSEA. The CDR3 loop spans 14 amino acids.